The 28 T cell receptor beta chains below all came from one sample that was sequenced in a study of cytomegalovirus exposure and HLA in healthy donors. Measured with immunoSEQ multiplex PCR; TCRdb has only the in-frame clones, and not every one. The table shows over 110,000 clones, with 80% to 90% occurring only once. Material: PBMCs. The receptors were gathered from a man aged 18-30 years in good health and CMV-seronegative.

The chain joins TRBV7-8 to TRBJ2-7, with 11 bases that match TRBD2. The germline gives CDR1 SGHVS, CDR2 FQNEAQ. V lost 1 base, J lost 3 bases, and 11 bases stayed unmatched. This CDR3 comprises 18 residues. CDR3 loop: CASSLEGSGRVWGYEQYF. The CDR3 DNA sequence: TGTGCCAGCAGCTTAGAGGGTAGCGGGAGGGTTTGGGGCTACGAGCAGTACTTC.

The chain couples TRBV19 to TRBJ2-1, with 7 positions matching TRBD2. V lost 7 bases, J lost 4 bases, and 16 bases stayed unmatched. The CDR3 covers 17 residues. Germline values: CDR1 LNHDA, CDR2 SQIVND (reference sequence). Written as DNA, the CDR3 is TGTGCCAGTACTCCCCGGGGGTCGAGCGGGGTATACAATGAGCAGTTCTTC. Its translation: CASTPRGSSGVYNEQFF.

The V and J genes are TRBV5-4 and TRBJ1-1; D not certain. Trimming stripped 2 bases from V and 1 base from J, with 9 bases between. This CDR3 is 14 amino acids long. CDR1 and CDR2 (germline): SGHNT, YYREEE (reference sequence). As DNA, the CDR3 is TGTGCCAGCAGCTTTGACACGAAGAACACTGAAGCTTTCTTT. Translation: CASSFDTKNTEAFF.

This chain uses TRBV19 with TRBJ1-6; the match to TRBD1 covers 8 bases. V trimming: 3 bases; J trimming: 2 bases; junction bases outside the gene matches: 12. CDR1 and CDR2 from the germline V gene are LNHDA and SQIVND (reference sequence). The CDR3 runs 19 residues. The CDR3: CASSMTGDIFAAYNSPLHF. Written as DNA, the CDR3 is TGTGCCAGTAGTATGACAGGGGATATCTTCGCTGCCTATAATTCACCCCTCCACTTT.

The chain couples TRBV7-9 to TRBJ1-6; maybe TRBD1 (5 bases). The germline V gene encodes CDR1 SEHNR and CDR2 FQNEAQ (reference sequence). CDR3 length: 16 residues. Trimming cost V 3 bases and J 4 bases, with 13 bases left between them. CDR3 coding DNA: TGTGCCAGCAGCTTTTGGAGGGGACGGTATAATTCACCCCTCCACTTT. Amino acid sequence: CASSFWRGRYNSPLHF.

DNA of the CDR3: TGCGCCAGCAGCTTACGAGGGGCAGGGGGCACAGATACGCAGTATTTT. Protein: CASSLRGAGGTDTQYF. J is TRBJ2-3 and V is TRBV5-1, with D possibly TRBD1 on 6 matching bases. In germline, CDR1 is SGHRS, CDR2 YFSETQ. Trimming took 2 bases from V and 1 from J, leaving 14 bases between them. The CDR3 totals 16 residues.

In its sample, this clone was seen a few times. Distinct nucleotide sequences in the sample also encode this CDR3. The chain uses TRBV4-3 and TRBJ2-7, with a weak D call TRBD2 (5 bases). Germline V CDR1 and CDR2: LGHNA, YSLEER. The CDR3 runs to 13 residues. V lost 1 base and J lost 3, with 7 bases in between. The CDR3 sequence is CASSQGGGYEQYF. In nucleotides, the CDR3 is TGCGCCAGCAGCCAAGGAGGAGGCTACGAGCAGTACTTC.

V usage is TRBV7-2 and J usage is TRBJ1-2, with a tentative D call TRBD1 (5 bases). The CDR3 spans 15 residues. The germline gives CDR1 SGHTA, CDR2 FQGNSA. Trimming left V 5 bases short and J 4 bases short, with 17 bases between. This CDR3 reads CASSPGGTATYGYTF. As DNA, the CDR3 is TGTGCCAGCAGCCCAGGCGGGACGGCTACCTATGGCTACACCTTC. Using reference TRBV7-2 and TRBJ1-2 for the parts outside the CDR3, the full variable domain is GAGVSQSPSNKVTEKGKDVELRCDPISGHTALYWYRQSLGQGLEFLIYFQGNSAPDKSGLPSDRFSAERTGGSVSTLTIQRTQQEDSAVYLCASSPGGTATYGYTFGSGTRLTVV.

The V and J genes are TRBV27 and TRBJ2-7, with 16 bases matching TRBD2. Trimming at V came to 3 bases and at J to 9 bases, leaving 17 bases not matched to a gene. CDR3 length: 19 residues. CDR1 is MNHEY, CDR2 SMNVEV, per germline (reference sequence). The CDR3 loop is CASSFQPGTSGRARWGQYF. Here the CDR3 DNA reads TGTGCCAGCAGTTTCCAGCCGGGGACTAGCGGGAGGGCCCGGTGGGGGCAGTACTTC.

The rearrangement links TRBV18 to TRBJ2-6; no clear D. Germline lookup yields CDR1 KGHSH and CDR2 LQKENI. V lost 2 bases and J 1 base, leaving 12 bases between the germline ends. CDR3 size: 17 residues. Written as DNA, the CDR3 is TGTGCCAGCTCACCAGGGCAAGGTAATTCTGGGGCCAACGTCCTGACTTTC. This gives the protein CASSPGQGNSGANVLTF. The full variable domain, in which reference TRBV18 and TRBJ2-6 provide the parts outside the CDR3, is NAGVMQNPRHLVRRRGQEARLRCSPMKGHSHVYWYRQLPEEGLKFMVYLQKENIIDESGMPKERFSAEFPKEGPSILRIQQVVRGDSAAYFCASSPGQGNSGANVLTFGAGSRLTVL.

The chain couples TRBV4-3 to TRBJ2-1; 8 nucleotides align to TRBD1. V gave up 4 bases and J gave up 5 bases; unmatched junction bases: 7. The CDR3 totals 15 residues. Germline CDR1 and CDR2: LGHNA and YSLEER. The CDR3 DNA follows: TGCGCCAGCAGCCGCCTAGGACAGGGCAACAATGAGCAGTTCTTC. This encodes CASSRLGQGNNEQFF.

The chain has TRBV19 and TRBJ2-3; D remains unclear. The V and J ends lost 8 bases and 4 bases respectively, with 13 bases between them. The CDR3 sequence is 13 residues long. Germline V lookup: CDR1 LNHDA, CDR2 SQIVND (reference sequence). The CDR3 bases are TGTGCCAGTTATAGTGCGTTTCCAGATACGCAGTATTTT. It specifies CASYSAFPDTQYF.

The rearrangement joins TRBV6-6 to TRBJ1-5; 7 bases are a match to TRBD1. This CDR3 region has 14 residues. Germline values: CDR1 MNHNY, CDR2 SVGAGI (reference sequence). Trimming took 7 bases from V and 6 from J; bases not matched to a gene: 9. CDR3 sequence (DNA): TGTGCCAGCATGCACACAGGGGCGGGTCAGCCCCAGCATTTT. Translating it yields CASMHTGAGQPQHF.

The chain employs TRBV2 and TRBJ1-1, with a weak D call TRBD1 (5 bases). Deletions cut 7 bases from V and 4 bases from J, with 16 bases between. The CDR3 is made up of 14 amino acids. Looked up from germline, CDR1 is SNHLY and CDR2 is FYNNEI. In DNA form, the CDR3 reads TGTGCCAGCATTACAGGACGGAGGGGCACTGAAGCTTTCTTT. It codes for CASITGRRGTEAFF.

The rearrangement uses TRBV30 and TRBJ1-5; D call uncertain. This CDR3 has 12 amino acids. Germline-derived CDR1 and CDR2 are GTSNPN and SVGIG (reference sequence). V was cut by 5 bases and J by 3 bases, with 8 bases left in between. Here the CDR3 DNA reads TGTGCCTGGGACACGTTCAATCAGCCCCAGCATTTT. Protein: CAWDTFNQPQHF.

V and J are TRBV27 and TRBJ2-1, with 12 bases lining up with TRBD2. The CDR3 has 15 residues. Germline trimming cut 5 bases from V and 9 bases from J; bases unmatched to any gene: 8. Germline V gene sequence: CDR1 MNHEY, CDR2 SMNVEV (reference sequence). CDR3 residues: CASSGLAGGPGEQFF. The CDR3 nucleotides read TGTGCCAGCAGTGGCCTAGCGGGAGGGCCGGGTGAGCAGTTCTTC.

The chain carries TRBV25-1 and TRBJ2-1; 9 positions match TRBD2. The CDR3 totals 18 residues. Germline CDR1 MGHDK, CDR2 SYGVNS. V dropped 5 bases and J dropped 1; count of bases not matched to a gene: 12. This chain's CDR3 is CASSPPYLAGSSYNEQFF. In DNA form, the CDR3 reads TGTGCCAGCAGTCCTCCGTATCTAGCGGGGAGTTCCTACAATGAGCAGTTCTTC.

This clone was seen just once. The chain links TRBV5-1 to TRBJ2-3, with no clear D. The CDR3 has 15 residues. With 0 bases removed from V and 4 bases from J, the gap between germline ends came to 12 bases. Germline V gene sequence: CDR1 SGHRS, CDR2 YFSETQ. CDR3 nucleotides: TGCGCCAGCAGCTTGGCCGAGCGCAACCCAGATACGCAGTATTTT. It is translated as CASSLAERNPDTQYF.

The J gene is TRBJ2-5, the V gene TRBV28; 13 bases align to TRBD2. Germline V lookup: CDR1 MDHEN, CDR2 SYDVKM. After removal of 3 bases from V and 5 bases from J, the junction contained 6 bases not matched to a gene. This CDR3 region has 16 residues. DNA for the CDR3: TGTGCCAGCAGTTTGCGGACTAGCGGGAGTAGGGAGACCCAGTACTTC. It codes for CASSLRTSGSRETQYF.

This chain uses TRBV2 with TRBJ2-2; 9 bases map to TRBD1. The CDR3 consists of 16 residues. V dropped 9 bases and J dropped 6; count of bases not matched to a gene: 14. Germline V lookup: CDR1 SNHLY, CDR2 FYNNEI. The CDR3 sequence: CASLDRDRVYPGELFF. In DNA form, the CDR3 reads TGTGCCAGTCTGGACCGGGACAGGGTATATCCCGGGGAGCTGTTTTTT.

The rearrangement joins TRBV6-1 to TRBJ2-3, with unresolved D. Trimming took off 4 bases at V and 2 bases at J, with 13 bases between the two ends. Germline V gene data show CDR1 as MNHNS and CDR2 as SASEGT. This CDR3 is built from 15 residues. The CDR3 DNA reads as TGTGCCAGCAGTGCCCCGTCTGTTCTCACAGATACGCAGTATTTT. Translated, it gives CASSAPSVLTDTQYF.

This chain links TRBV5-1 with TRBJ2-3, with a tentative D call TRBD1 (6 bases). Per germline, CDR1 SGHRS and CDR2 YFSETQ. This CDR3 region has 13 residues. V lost 7 bases and J lost 2, with 11 bases in between. CDR3 DNA: TGCGCCAGCTCGGACAGTGCCACAGATACGCAGTATTTT. This codes for CASSDSATDTQYF.

J is TRBJ2-2 and V is TRBV6-4; the match to TRBD1 covers 10 bases. The length of the CDR3 is 17 residues. Germline V gene data show CDR1 as MRHNA and CDR2 as SNTAGT. V was pared by 0 bases and J by 5 bases, with 6 bases of the junction left unmatched. In DNA, the CDR3 is TGTGCCAGCAGTGACTCGACACGGACAGGGGGAACCGGGGAGCTGTTTTTT. Protein product: CASSDSTRTGGTGELFF.

The chain employs TRBV9 and TRBJ1-1; weak D call: TRBD1 (5 bases). Trimming cost V 0 bases and J 1 base, with 10 bases left between them. Germline values: CDR1 SGDLS, CDR2 YYNGEE. CDR3 length equals 15 residues. The CDR3 reads CASSVVGGWNTEAFF. For the CDR3, the DNA is TGTGCCAGCAGCGTAGTCGGGGGTTGGAACACTGAAGCTTTCTTT.

The chain carries TRBV11-2 and TRBJ2-7; 7 bases match TRBD1. Unmatched junction bases numbered 5, after V lost 5 bases and J lost 4 bases. Germline-derived CDR1 and CDR2 are SGHAT and FQNNGV. This CDR3 spans 13 amino acids. CDR3 coding DNA: TGTGCCAGCAGCCTGGGACAGCTTTACGAGCAGTACTTC. This translates into CASSLGQLYEQYF. Variable domain in full (rest from reference TRBV11-2 and TRBJ2-7): EAGVAQSPRYKIIEKRQSVAFWCNPISGHATLYWYQQILGQGPKLLIQFQNNGVVDDSQLPKDRFSAERLKGVDSTLKIQPAKLEDSAVYLCASSLGQLYEQYFGPGTRLTVT.

The chain combines TRBV2 with TRBJ1-6; 12 nucleotides match TRBD1. The CDR3 runs to 15 residues. The germline V gene has CDR1 SNHLY and CDR2 FYNNEI. The V and J ends lost 6 bases and 7 bases, in that order; junction bases with no gene match: 4. The CDR3: CASSGTGGRNSPLHF. CDR3 nucleotide sequence: TGTGCCAGCAGCGGGACAGGGGGCCGGAATTCACCCCTCCACTTT.

The rearrangement links TRBV11-2 to TRBJ2-2; 11 nucleotides align to TRBD2. This CDR3 has 18 amino acids. The trim removed 3 bases at V and 1 base at J, leaving 7 bases unmatched. CDR1 SGHAT and CDR2 FQNNGV come from the germline V gene. The CDR3 region is CASSLRTSGRRNTGELFF. CDR3 coding DNA: TGTGCCAGCAGCTTGCGAACTAGCGGGAGACGGAACACCGGGGAGCTGTTTTTT. The whole variable domain, filled in from reference TRBV11-2 and TRBJ2-2, reads EAGVAQSPRYKIIEKRQSVAFWCNPISGHATLYWYQQILGQGPKLLIQFQNNGVVDDSQLPKDRFSAERLKGVDSTLKIQPAKLEDSAVYLCASSLRTSGRRNTGELFFGEGSRLTVL.

This chain uses TRBV7-9 with TRBJ1-3; D unclear. The V gene's germline CDR1 is SEHNR and CDR2 FQNEAQ (reference sequence). The CDR3 covers 14 residues. The V end lost 5 bases, the J end lost 4 bases, and 12 bases lay between the germline ends. The CDR3 loop reads CASSMTYGGNTIYF. In DNA form, the CDR3 reads TGTGCCAGCAGCATGACCTACGGGGGAAACACCATATATTTT.